The 10 T cell receptor beta chains reported below all come from one sample, sequenced in a study of blood T cell repertoires in COVID-19 (dated by TCRdb to 2018 to 2021). The library came from the immunoSEQ multiplex PCR assay. TCRdb re-hosts the immuneACCESS table, in-frame sequences only. Its copies lack some clones; in the studies checked, an unresolved V gene accounts for under half of them, and the cause for the rest is not known. For this sample the table gives about 300,000 clones, of which around 88% were detected only once. The ten biggest clones cover approximately 1.8% of the sample. The sample comprised peripheral blood. Source of these receptors: a young woman with COVID-19, enrolled during active disease.

This clone was recorded a few times. V usage is TRBV20-1 and J usage is TRBJ2-3; TRBD1 is a possible D gene (5 bases). V was pared by 3 bases and J by 8 bases, with 9 bases between. CDR3 size: 11 residues. Germline-derived CDR1 and CDR2 are DFQATT and SNEGSKA (reference sequence). DNA for the CDR3: TGCAGTGCTAGGTGGGGCGGTACGCAGTATTTT. It encodes CSARWGGTQYF.

The chain employs TRBV4-2 and TRBJ1-3; the D gene is possibly TRBD1 (5 bases). Germline lookup yields CDR1 LGHNA and CDR2 YNFKEQ. This CDR3 contains 16 residues. V lost 2 bases and J 0 bases, leaving 11 bases between the germline ends. CDR3 loop: CASSQYGGRSGNTIYF. CDR3 nucleotide sequence: TGTGCCAGCAGCCAATACGGGGGACGCTCTGGAAACACCATATATTTT.

This chain uses TRBV28 with TRBJ2-7; TRBD2 is a possible D gene (5 bases). V lost 5 bases to trimming and J lost 3 bases, with 14 bases between them. Germline V gene sequence: CDR1 MDHEN, CDR2 SYDVKM. CDR3 size: 14 residues. The CDR3 sequence: CASSRRTGGYEQYV. CDR3 sequence (DNA): TGTGCCAGCAGTAGGAGGACGGGCGGCTACGAGCAGTACGTC.

This rearrangement joins TRBV3-1 (or the pseudogene TRBV3-2) to TRBJ2-3; 8 bases line up with TRBD2. This CDR3 comprises 15 residues. The germline CDR1 and CDR2 sequences are LGHDT and YNNKEL (reference sequence). V lost 4 bases to trimming and J lost 4 bases; unmatched junction nucleotides: 7. The CDR3 protein is CASSPGLDSPDTQYF. CDR3 in DNA: TGTGCCAGCAGCCCGGGACTAGACAGTCCAGATACGCAGTATTTT.

This clone showed up just once. This chain joins TRBV27 and TRBJ1-2, with D perhaps matching TRBD1 (6 bases). Trimming cost V 5 bases and J 8 bases, with 21 bases left between them. The germline gives CDR1 MNHEY, CDR2 SMNVEV (reference sequence). CDR3 length equals 15 residues. CDR3 sequence (DNA): TGTGCCAGCAGTCCCGACGACAGGACATCCTACGGCTACACCTTC. Translating gives CASSPDDRTSYGYTF.

In this sample, this clone turned up once. The chain recombines TRBV2 with TRBJ1-2; 9 bases map to TRBD1. The CDR3 is 14 residues long. V dropped 7 bases and J dropped 2; count of bases not matched to a gene: 5. CDR1 is SNHLY, CDR2 FYNNEI, per germline. In DNA form, the CDR3 reads TGTGCCAGCAAAGTCGACAGGGGGAACTATGGCTACACCTTC. Translating gives CASKVDRGNYGYTF.

The CDR3 region is CASSERGTINEKLFF. The DNA for the CDR3 is TGTGCCAGCAGTGAAAGAGGCACGATCAATGAAAAACTGTTTTTT. The chain joins TRBV6-1 to TRBJ1-4; D is ambiguous. V gave up 2 bases and J gave up 5 bases, with 12 bases separating them. Germline-derived CDR1 and CDR2 are MNHNS and SASEGT. The length of the CDR3 is 15 residues.

The chain carries TRBV30 and TRBJ2-2; D might be TRBD1 (6 bases). The ends were cut back, 2 bases at V and 7 bases at J, with 11 bases in the middle. The CDR3 covers 13 residues. In germline, CDR1 is GTSNPN, CDR2 SVGIG (reference sequence). The CDR3 protein is CAWSFWGRGELFF. CDR3 DNA sequence: TGTGCCTGGAGTTTCTGGGGGCGCGGGGAGCTGTTTTTT.

The V and J genes are TRBV4-2 and TRBJ2-1; a weak D match, TRBD1 (6 bases). Per the germline V gene, CDR1 is LGHNA and CDR2 is YNFKEQ. This CDR3 region has 16 residues. V was pared by 0 bases and J by 4 bases, with 13 bases between. CDR3 in DNA: TGTGCCAGCAGCCAAGAGTCAGGGGCGAAGTACAATGAGCAGTTCTTC. It encodes CASSQESGAKYNEQFF.

This clone was picked up one time. The chain carries TRBV19 and TRBJ1-1, with TRBD1 matching over 9 bases. Germline V gene data show CDR1 as LNHDA and CDR2 as SQIVND (reference sequence). Trimming cost V 3 bases and J 0 bases; bases outside gene matches: 2. This CDR3 has 15 residues. CDR3 residues: CASSITGGMNTEAFF. The CDR3 nucleotides read TGTGCCAGTAGTATCACAGGGGGCATGAACACTGAAGCTTTCTTT.